This TCR beta chain stems from a study of shared clonotypes between healthy human individuals. At deep level, the assay was performed. Data came from immunoSEQ multiplex PCR; TCRdb stores just in-frame clones and leaves some out. The sample includes more than 450,000 clones, approximately 79% of them seen just once. Free of recent acute infections or vaccinations, the donors were healthy HIV-negative adults. This CDR3 spans 14 amino acids. Trimming took 5 bases from V and 5 from J; bases not matched to a gene: 7. Germline loops: CDR1 SGHNT, CDR2 YENEEA. The source of this sequence is a woman between 40 and 50 years old in good health. Some clones in this sample may be carry-over from other donors' samples. Sequencing was carried out using PBMCs. The rearrangement links TRBV11-3 to TRBJ2-5, with 8 bases matching TRBD1. The CDR3 region has the DNA TGTGCCAGCAGCCAAGGACAGGGTTCGGAGACCCAGTACTTC. Its protein product is CASSQGQGSETQYF.